This T cell receptor (beta chain) was profiled in a study of blood T cell repertoires in COVID-19. Study summary: T cells, B-cell-depleted T cells, or PBMCs supplied cDNA or gDNA.

TCRdb keeps only in-frame clones here, not all; method: immunoSEQ multiplex PCR. The sample comprises roughly 200,000 clones, 70% to 80% of which are singletons, and about 6.5% rests with the top ten. This clone was seen a handful of times. The V gene lost 5 bases and the J gene lost 13 bases, with 18 bases spanning the gap. The CDR3 has 14 amino acids. In germline, CDR1 is LNHDA, CDR2 SQIVND (reference sequence). A Seattle source enrolled patients during active infection and followed them longitudinally. This clonotype was sampled from a middle-aged woman with COVID-19, enrolled during active disease. Sequencing was carried out using peripheral blood. The genes are TRBV19 and TRBJ2-6; the D is unclear. CDR3: CASSLSVGASVLTF. For the CDR3, the DNA is TGTGCCAGTAGTCTTTCCGTCGGAGCAAGTGTCCTGACTTTC.